The 17 T cell receptor beta chains listed next were all sequenced from one sample in a study of regulatory T cells in long-lasting Graves disease. The sample's time point: newly diagnosed GD, antithyroid drugs for less than 3 months. RNA isolated from PBMCs was used to make the TCR library. CDR3 regions were amplified by Arm-PCR using iRepertoire HTBI primers to build TCR beta libraries. From the multiplex PCR reads, TCRdb called clonotypes with MiXCR, one entry per CDR3 protein. The repertoire holds over 500,000 distinct CDR3 sequences, about 15% seen once, with around 12% in the top ten. These records were also assigned to another study, of T cells in Graves' hyperthyroidism and ophthalmopathy.

This specimen was peripheral blood mononuclear cells (PBMCs), taken at new diagnosis, from a patient treated with antithyroid drugs. These receptors were obtained from a man between 18 and 35 years old with Graves disease.

This clonotype was seen a few times. The chain joins TRBV4-1 to TRBJ1-4; 7 bases match TRBD1. There are 15 residues in the CDR3. J was trimmed by 7 bases and V by 2 bases; bases with no gene match: 7. Per the germline V gene, CDR1 is MGHRA and CDR2 is YSYEKL. The CDR3 sequence is CASSQSRGTAEKLFF. CDR3 nucleotide sequence: TGCGCCAGCAGCCAATCCCGTGGGACAGCTGAAAAACTGTTTTTT.

This clonotype was counted a few times. The chain links TRBV24-1 to TRBJ2-1, with TRBD1 identical over 9 bases. Germline loops: CDR1 KGHDR, CDR2 SFDVKD. The CDR3 sequence is 16 residues long. Unmatched junction bases numbered 10, after V lost 4 bases and J lost 7 bases. Written as DNA, the CDR3 is TGTGCCACCAGTGACCACAGGGGGCTAGGCGGGAATGAGCAGTTCTTC. This codes for CATSDHRGLGGNEQFF.

This clonotype was found many times. The V and J genes are TRBV27 and TRBJ2-3, with 10 bases fitting TRBD1. CDR1 and CDR2 from the germline V gene are MNHEY and SMNVEV (reference sequence). V was pared by 3 bases and J by 6 bases, with 3 bases of the junction left unmatched. This CDR3 is 14 amino acids long. This chain's CDR3 is CASSFPGQGDTQYF. DNA for the CDR3: TGTGCCAGCAGTTTCCCGGGACAGGGGGATACGCAGTATTTT.

The rearrangement uses TRBV4-1 and TRBJ2-7; 11 bases agree with TRBD2. V lost 3 bases, J lost 5 bases, and 15 bases stayed unmatched. Germline V gene lookup returns CDR1 MGHRA and CDR2 YSYEKL. The length of the CDR3 is 18 residues. The CDR3 nucleotides read TGCGCCAGCAGCCAGGGGGCCGAACTAGCGGGAGTGGGTCACGAGCAGTACTTC. Its translation is CASSQGAELAGVGHEQYF.

This clonotype was seen repeatedly, ten times or more. J is TRBJ1-2 and V is TRBV12-3 or TRBV12-4; D is perhaps TRBD1 (5 bases). The CDR3 runs 14 residues. The V end was cut by 3 bases, the J end by 4 bases, with 12 bases between. CDR3 in amino acids: CASSFAGKGYGYTF. CDR3 nucleotides: TGTGCCAGCAGTTTCGCAGGGAAGGGCTATGGCTACACCTTC.

In the case of this clonotype: It is likely a read error: a sequence one base away is far more abundant. The chain has TRBV7-2 and TRBJ2-7; the D gene is possibly TRBD2 (6 bases). V lost 2 bases and J lost 2, with 13 bases in between. CDR1 is SGHTA and CDR2 is FQGNSA in the germline V gene. The CDR3 spans 15 residues. CDR3 region: CASSLPSGLPYEQYF. CDR3 nucleotide sequence: TGTGCCAGCAGCTTACCTTCGGGACTTCCCTACGAGCAGTACTTC. The full variable domain, with the rest looked up from reference TRBV7-2 and TRBJ2-7, is GAGVSQSPSNKVTEKGKDVELRCDPISGHTALYWYRQSLGQGLEFLIYFQGNSAPDKSGLPSDRFSAERTGGSVSTLTIQRTQQEDSAVYLCASSLPSGLPYEQYFGPGTRLTVT.

This clonotype came up a few times. CDR3 amino acids: CSADVGTSGSHEQFF. The CDR3, as DNA: TGCAGTGCCGACGTTGGCACTAGCGGGAGTCATGAGCAGTTCTTC. The V gene is TRBV20-1, the J gene TRBJ2-1; 11 nucleotides agree with TRBD2. The CDR3 has 15 residues. The J segment lost 8 bases and the V segment lost 6 bases, leaving 12 bases of the junction unmatched. Germline CDR1 and CDR2: DFQATT and SNEGSKA (reference sequence).

The chain uses TRBV6-1 and TRBJ2-3; D might be TRBD1 (5 bases). V shed 1 base and J shed 2 bases, with 7 bases lying between them. This CDR3 is 14 amino acids long. Germline assignment: CDR1 MNHNS and CDR2 SASEGT. The CDR3 DNA follows: TGTGCCAGCAGTGAAGACAGGCTCACAGATACGCAGTATTTT. Residues: CASSEDRLTDTQYF.

This clonotype was counted ten times or more. J is TRBJ2-1 and V is TRBV18; a weak D match, TRBD2 (6 bases). Trimming removed 6 bases at V and 0 bases at J, with 15 bases between. Germline V lookup: CDR1 KGHSH, CDR2 LQKENI. The CDR3 has 16 residues. CDR3 protein: CASSTGGASSYNEQFF. CDR3 DNA: TGTGCCAGCTCGACCGGGGGTGCGAGCTCCTACAATGAGCAGTTCTTC.

This clonotype showed up many times. The J gene is TRBJ1-5, the V gene TRBV12-3 or TRBV12-4; 8 bases fit TRBD1. The CDR3 has 16 residues. The trim removed 5 bases at V and 0 bases at J, leaving 6 bases unmatched. CDR3 nucleotides: TGTGCCAGCAGTCCCAGGGGGCCTGATAGCAATCAGCCCCAGCATTTT. The encoded protein is CASSPRGPDSNQPQHF.

This clonotype was detected only a few times. V usage is TRBV7-3 and J usage is TRBJ2-5, with a weak D call TRBD1 (7 bases). Trimming took 1 base from V and 1 from J, leaving 13 bases between them. Germline V gene data show CDR1 as SGHTA and CDR2 as FQGTGA. The CDR3 contains 16 residues. In DNA, the CDR3 is TGTGCCAGCAGCTTAAAGGGCAGGGGGGTCCAAGAGACCCAGTACTTC. This codes for CASSLKGRGVQETQYF. Complete variable domain (other parts from reference TRBV7-3 and TRBJ2-5): GAGVSQTPSNKVTEKGKYVELRCDPISGHTALYWYRQSLGQGPEFLIYFQGTGAADDSGLPNDRFFAVRPEGSVSTLKIQRTERGDSAVYLCASSLKGRGVQETQYFGPGTRLLVL.

This clonotype has a handful of counts. The chain uses TRBV19 and TRBJ2-6; D unclear. Germline CDR1 and CDR2: LNHDA and SQIVND (reference sequence). CDR3 length: 14 residues. V lost 7 bases and J lost 1, with 8 bases in between. CDR3 residues: CASTPFSGANVLTF. CDR3 coding DNA: TGTGCCAGTACGCCATTTTCTGGGGCCAACGTCCTGACTTTC.

This clonotype was seen at least ten times. The rearrangement links TRBV28 to TRBJ1-1; D gene uncertain. CDR3 length equals 15 residues. In germline, CDR1 is MDHEN, CDR2 SYDVKM. V lost 6 bases and J 3 bases, leaving 17 bases between the germline ends. For the CDR3, the DNA is TGTGCCAGCAGATCCAGTCCCAATGAGGACACTGAAGCTTTCTTT. Translation: CASRSSPNEDTEAFF.

This clonotype has a count of ten or more. The V gene is TRBV7-3, the J gene TRBJ1-1; 9 bases align to TRBD1. The CDR3 is made up of 16 amino acids. The trim removed 2 bases at V and 7 bases at J, leaving 11 bases unmatched. The germline V gene encodes CDR1 SGHTA and CDR2 FQGTGA. The CDR3 reads CASSLLEAGQGDEAFF. The CDR3 bases are TGTGCCAGCAGCTTACTGGAAGCGGGACAGGGCGATGAAGCTTTCTTT.

The chain combines TRBV13 with TRBJ1-4; D remains unclear. V was shortened by 8 bases and J by 7 bases, with 14 bases between the two germline ends. The CDR3 totals 13 residues. The germline gives CDR1 PRHDT, CDR2 FYEKMQ (reference sequence). Written as DNA, the CDR3 is TGTGCCAGCGGCCAAGGGTCGGCTGAAAAACTGTTTTTT. Residues: CASGQGSAEKLFF. Full variable domain (rest looked up from reference TRBV13 and TRBJ1-4): AAGVIQSPRHLIKEKRETATLKCYPIPRHDTVYWYQQGPGQDPQFLISFYEKMQSDKGSIPDRFSAQQFSDYHSELNMSSLELGDSALYFCASGQGSAEKLFFGSGTQLSVL.

Ten or more counts support this clonotype. V gene TRBV30 combines with J gene TRBJ1-2, with TRBD1 identical over 7 bases. Germline CDR1 is GTSNPN and CDR2 is SVGIG (reference sequence). This CDR3 is 13 amino acids long. J was trimmed by 4 bases and V by 4 bases; bases with no gene match: 6. As DNA, the CDR3 is TGTGCCTGGAAAGGGGGCGTCATCTATGGCTACACCTTC. Its translation: CAWKGGVIYGYTF.

The rearrangement joins TRBV12-3 or TRBV12-4 to TRBJ2-3; 12 positions match TRBD2. The CDR3 has 18 residues. Trimming removed 1 base from V and 5 bases from J; junction bases left unmatched: 10. Here the CDR3 reads CASSLGGLAGGRGDTQYF. The CDR3, as DNA: TGTGCCAGCAGTTTAGGAGGGCTAGCGGGAGGGCGGGGAGATACGCAGTATTTT.